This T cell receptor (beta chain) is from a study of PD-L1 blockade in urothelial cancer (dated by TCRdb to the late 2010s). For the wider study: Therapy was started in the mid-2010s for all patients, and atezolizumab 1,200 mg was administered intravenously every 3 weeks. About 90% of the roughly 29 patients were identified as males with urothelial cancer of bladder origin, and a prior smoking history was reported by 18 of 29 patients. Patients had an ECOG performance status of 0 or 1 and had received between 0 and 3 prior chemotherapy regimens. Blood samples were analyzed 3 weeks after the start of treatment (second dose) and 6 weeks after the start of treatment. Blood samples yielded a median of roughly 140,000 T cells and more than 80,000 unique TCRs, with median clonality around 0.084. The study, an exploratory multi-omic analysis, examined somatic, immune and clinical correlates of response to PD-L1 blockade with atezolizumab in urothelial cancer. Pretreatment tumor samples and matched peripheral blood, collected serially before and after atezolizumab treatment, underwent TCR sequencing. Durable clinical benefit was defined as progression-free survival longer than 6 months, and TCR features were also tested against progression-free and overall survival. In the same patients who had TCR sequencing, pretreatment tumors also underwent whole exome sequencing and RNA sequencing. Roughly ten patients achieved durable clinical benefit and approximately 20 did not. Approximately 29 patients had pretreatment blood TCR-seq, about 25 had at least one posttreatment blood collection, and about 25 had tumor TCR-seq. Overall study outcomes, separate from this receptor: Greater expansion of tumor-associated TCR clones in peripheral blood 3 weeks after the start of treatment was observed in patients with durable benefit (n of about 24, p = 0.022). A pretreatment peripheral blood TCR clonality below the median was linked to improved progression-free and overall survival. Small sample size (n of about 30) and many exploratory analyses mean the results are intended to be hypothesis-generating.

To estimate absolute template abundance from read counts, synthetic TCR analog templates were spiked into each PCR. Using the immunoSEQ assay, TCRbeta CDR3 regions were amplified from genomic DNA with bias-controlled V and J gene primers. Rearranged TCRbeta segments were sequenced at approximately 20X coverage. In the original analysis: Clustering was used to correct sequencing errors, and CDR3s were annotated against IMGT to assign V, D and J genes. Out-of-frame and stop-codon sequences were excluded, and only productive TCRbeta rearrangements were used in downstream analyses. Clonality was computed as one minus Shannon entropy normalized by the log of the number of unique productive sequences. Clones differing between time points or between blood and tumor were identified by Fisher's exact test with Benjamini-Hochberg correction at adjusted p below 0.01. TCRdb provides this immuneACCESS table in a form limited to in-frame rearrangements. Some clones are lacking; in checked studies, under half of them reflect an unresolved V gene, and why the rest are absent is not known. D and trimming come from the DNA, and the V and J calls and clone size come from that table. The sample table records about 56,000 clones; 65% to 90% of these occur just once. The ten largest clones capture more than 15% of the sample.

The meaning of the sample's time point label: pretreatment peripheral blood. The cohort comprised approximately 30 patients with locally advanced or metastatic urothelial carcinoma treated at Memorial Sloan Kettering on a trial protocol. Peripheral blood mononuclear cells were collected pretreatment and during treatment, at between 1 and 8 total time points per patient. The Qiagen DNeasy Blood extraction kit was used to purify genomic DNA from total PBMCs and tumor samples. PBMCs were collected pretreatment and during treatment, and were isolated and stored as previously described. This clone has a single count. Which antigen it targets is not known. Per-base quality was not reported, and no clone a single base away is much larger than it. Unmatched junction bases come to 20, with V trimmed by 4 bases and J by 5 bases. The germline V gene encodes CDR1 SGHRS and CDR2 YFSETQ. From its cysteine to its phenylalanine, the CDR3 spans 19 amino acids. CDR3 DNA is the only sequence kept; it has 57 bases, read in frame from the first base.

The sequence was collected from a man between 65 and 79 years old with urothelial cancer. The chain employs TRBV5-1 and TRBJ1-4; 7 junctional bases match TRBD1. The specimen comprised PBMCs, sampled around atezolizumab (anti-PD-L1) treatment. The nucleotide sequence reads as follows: TGCGCCAGCAGCCAACGGACAGGTGCCTCCGCGGGGGGAAATGAAAAACTGTTTTTT. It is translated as CASSQRTGASAGGNEKLFF.